The rows below give T cell receptor beta chains drawn from one sample of a study of regulatory T cells in long-lasting Graves disease. TCRdb fed the multiplex PCR reads into MiXCR, producing one record per CDR3 protein. Counted here are 500,000 or so distinct CDR3 sequences, about 16% occurring once; the ten biggest clones make up about 25%. These same data were also listed under a study on T cells in Graves' hyperthyroidism and ophthalmopathy.

Sequenced material: peripheral blood mononuclear cells (PBMCs), taken at new diagnosis, from a patient treated with antithyroid drugs. Receptor source: a woman aged 40-65 years with Graves disease. Each CDR3 is given with its conserved first and last residue. A D gene is named only where the DNA matches it firmly. A row's size may be missing; if present it is once, few, many or a size class.

j_call: TRBJ1-1
clone_size: many
cdr3_length: 16
d_call: TRBD1
v_call: TRBV5-5
cdr3_nt: TGTGCCAGCAGCCTCGTAACCGGGACAGGGAGGACTGAAGCTTTCTTT
cdr3_aa: CASSLVTGTGRTEAFF

j_call: TRBJ2-3
clone_size: many
cdr3_length: 16
d_call: TRBD2
v_call: TRBV5-1
cdr3_nt: TGCGCCAGCAGCGACGGGACTAGCGCCCACACAGATACGCAGTATTTT
cdr3_aa: CASSDGTSAHTDTQYF

j_call: TRBJ1-4
clone_size: many
cdr3_length: 13
d_call: NA
v_call: TRBV2
cdr3_nt: TGTGCCAGCGCCACGGGCCTTGAGGAAAAACTGTTTTTT
cdr3_aa: CASATGLEEKLFF

j_call: TRBJ1-5
clone_size: few
cdr3_length: 14
d_call: NA
v_call: TRBV19
cdr3_nt: TGTGCCAGTAGTATAGATCTTAGAGATCAGCCCCAGCATTTT
cdr3_aa: CASSIDLRDQPQHF

j_call: TRBJ1-1
clone_size: many
cdr3_length: 14
d_call: NA
v_call: TRBV7-9
cdr3_nt: TGTGCCAGCAGCTTACGCGGGGGCCTAACCGAAGCTTTCTTT
cdr3_aa: CASSLRGGLTEAFF

j_call: TRBJ1-6
clone_size: few
cdr3_length: 13
d_call: NA
v_call: TRBV9
cdr3_nt: TGTGCCAGCAGCGTAGGGGGGATCTCACCCCCCCACTTT
cdr3_aa: CASSVGGISPPHF

j_call: TRBJ2-7
clone_size: many
cdr3_length: 17
d_call: NA
v_call: TRBV27
cdr3_nt: TGTGCCAGCAGCTATACTCTGGGAATTTCGACCGGCTACGAGCAGTACTTC
cdr3_aa: CASSYTLGISTGYEQYF

j_call: TRBJ1-1
clone_size: many
cdr3_length: 13
d_call: NA
v_call: TRBV2
cdr3_nt: TGTGCCACCCACTCCTCTTGGTTGAAGGAAGCTTTCTTT
cdr3_aa: CATHSSWLKEAFF

j_call: TRBJ2-5
clone_size: many
cdr3_length: 14
d_call: NA
v_call: TRBV12-3/TRBV12-4
cdr3_nt: TGTGCCAGCAGTTTTTCGGCATCCCAAGAGACCCAGTACTTC
cdr3_aa: CASSFSASQETQYF

j_call: TRBJ2-5
clone_size: NA
cdr3_length: 14
d_call: TRBD1
v_call: TRBV2
cdr3_nt: TGTGCCAGCAGCGGACAGGGGGGGTGGGAGACCCAGTACTTC
cdr3_aa: CASSGQGGWETQYF

j_call: TRBJ2-7
clone_size: NA
cdr3_length: 15
d_call: TRBD1
v_call: TRBV28
cdr3_nt: TGTGCCAGCAGTTTGCCCGGGACAGGGTCCTACGAGCAGTACTTC
cdr3_aa: CASSLPGTGSYEQYF

j_call: TRBJ2-7
clone_size: NA
cdr3_length: 13
d_call: TRBD2
v_call: TRBV6-1
cdr3_nt: TGTGCCAGCAAGCGGGGGGGGTTCTACGAGCAGTACTTC
cdr3_aa: CASKRGGFYEQYF

j_call: TRBJ1-3
clone_size: NA
cdr3_length: 16
d_call: TRBD1
v_call: TRBV12-3/TRBV12-4
cdr3_nt: TGTGCCAGCAGTCCAAGACAGGGAGGAACTGGAAACACCATATATTTT
cdr3_aa: CASSPRQGGTGNTIYF

j_call: TRBJ2-7
clone_size: few
cdr3_length: 15
d_call: TRBD2
v_call: TRBV7-2
cdr3_nt: TGTGCCAGCAGCTTAGATGGCGGGGGTCACTACGAGCAGTACTTC
cdr3_aa: CASSLDGGGHYEQYF

j_call: TRBJ1-1
clone_size: NA
cdr3_length: 11
d_call: NA
v_call: TRBV20-1
cdr3_nt: TGCAGTGCTAGAGTAGGGCCGGGAGCTTTCTTT
cdr3_aa: CSARVGPGAFF

j_call: TRBJ2-7
clone_size: many
cdr3_length: 12
d_call: NA
v_call: TRBV7-2
cdr3_nt: TGTGCCAGCAGCCGCAACCGATACGAGCAGTACTTC
cdr3_aa: CASSRNRYEQYF

j_call: TRBJ1-6
clone_size: NA
cdr3_length: 13
d_call: NA
v_call: TRBV7-9
cdr3_nt: TGTGCCAGCAGCCTACCGACAGGAAAGACCCTCCACTTT
cdr3_aa: CASSLPTGKTLHF

j_call: TRBJ1-6
clone_size: many
cdr3_length: 14
d_call: TRBD1
v_call: TRBV12-3/TRBV12-4
cdr3_nt: TGTGCCAGCAGCTGGGACAGGGACGTTTTCCCCCTCCACTTT
cdr3_aa: CASSWDRDVFPLHF

j_call: TRBJ2-7
clone_size: few
cdr3_length: 15
d_call: NA
v_call: TRBV12-3/TRBV12-4
cdr3_nt: TGTGCCAGCAGTTTGGGGTGGGATGCGCGCTACGAGCAGTACTTC
cdr3_aa: CASSLGWDARYEQYF

j_call: TRBJ1-1
clone_size: NA
cdr3_length: 13
d_call: NA
v_call: TRBV12-3/TRBV12-4
cdr3_nt: TGTGCCAGCAGTTTGGCCCGGAGCACTGAAGCTTTCTTT
cdr3_aa: CASSLARSTEAFF

j_call: TRBJ2-1
clone_size: once
cdr3_length: 20
d_call: NA
v_call: TRBV28
cdr3_nt: TGTGCCAGCAGTTTTGGTCTTTTGGCCGATCGGAACAGGGAGCACAATGAGCAGTTCTTC
cdr3_aa: CASSFGLLADRNREHNEQFF

j_call: TRBJ2-1
clone_size: many
cdr3_length: 17
d_call: TRBD2
v_call: TRBV2
cdr3_nt: TGTGCCAGCAGCAAGACTAGCGGGGTAAGCTCCTACAATGAGCAGTTCTTC
cdr3_aa: CASSKTSGVSSYNEQFF

j_call: TRBJ1-2
clone_size: NA
cdr3_length: 13
d_call: NA
v_call: TRBV9
cdr3_nt: TGTGCCAGCAGCGTAGACACGGCGGGCGGCTACACCTTC
cdr3_aa: CASSVDTAGGYTF

j_call: TRBJ2-3
clone_size: many
cdr3_length: 13
d_call: NA
v_call: TRBV3-1
cdr3_nt: TGTGCCAGCAGGCGGGAAAGCACAGATACGCAGTATTTT
cdr3_aa: CASRRESTDTQYF

j_call: TRBJ1-1
clone_size: many
cdr3_length: 15
d_call: TRBD1
v_call: TRBV7-2
cdr3_nt: TGTGCCAGCAGCTCCGGGACAGGGGGGGACACTGAAGCTTTCTTT
cdr3_aa: CASSSGTGGDTEAFF

j_call: TRBJ1-4
clone_size: few
cdr3_length: 13
d_call: NA
v_call: TRBV12-3/TRBV12-4
cdr3_nt: TGTGCCAGCAGCCCGGGCCTCATTGGGGAACTGTTTTTT
cdr3_aa: CASSPGLIGELFF

j_call: TRBJ1-1
clone_size: many
cdr3_length: 16
d_call: NA
v_call: TRBV6-2/TRBV6-3
cdr3_nt: TGTGCCAGCAGTTACTCCTTAAGGATGATGAACACTGAAGCTTTCTTT
cdr3_aa: CASSYSLRMMNTEAFF

j_call: TRBJ1-6
clone_size: many
cdr3_length: 14
d_call: TRBD1
v_call: TRBV2
cdr3_nt: TGTGCCAGGGGACAGTCAAATTTAGATTCACCCCTCCACTTT
cdr3_aa: CARGQSNLDSPLHF

j_call: TRBJ1-5
clone_size: NA
cdr3_length: 15
d_call: TRBD1
v_call: TRBV10-2
cdr3_nt: TGTGCCAGCAGACAGGGGGCTAGTAGCAATCAGCCCCAGCATTTT
cdr3_aa: CASRQGASSNQPQHF

j_call: TRBJ2-5
clone_size: many
cdr3_length: 14
d_call: NA
v_call: TRBV2
cdr3_nt: TGTGCCAGCAGTGATCAGGGCAGATGGGAGACCCAGTACTTC
cdr3_aa: CASSDQGRWETQYF

j_call: TRBJ1-2
clone_size: few
cdr3_length: 14
d_call: TRBD1
v_call: TRBV6-1
cdr3_nt: TGTGCCAGCAAAAAGACAGGGGACATTGCTGGCTACACCTTC
cdr3_aa: CASKKTGDIAGYTF

j_call: TRBJ1-2
clone_size: many
cdr3_length: 16
d_call: TRBD1
v_call: TRBV12-3/TRBV12-4
cdr3_nt: TGTGCCAGCAGTTTAGACGGGACAGGAGGGGGATATGGCTACACCTTC
cdr3_aa: CASSLDGTGGGYGYTF

j_call: TRBJ2-3
clone_size: many
cdr3_length: 16
d_call: NA
v_call: TRBV20-1
cdr3_nt: TGCAGTGCCCCTTCTTGGTCATCCCAGAACACAGATACGCAGTATTTT
cdr3_aa: CSAPSWSSQNTDTQYF

j_call: TRBJ1-2
clone_size: many
cdr3_length: 14
d_call: NA
v_call: TRBV18
cdr3_nt: TGTGCCAGCTCCGTACAGGACGGTATCTATGGCTACACCTTC
cdr3_aa: CASSVQDGIYGYTF

j_call: TRBJ1-5
clone_size: once
cdr3_length: 15
d_call: NA
v_call: TRBV12-3/TRBV12-4
cdr3_nt: TGTGCCAGCAGTGAAGACAAGGTGGATAATCAGCCCCAGCATTTT
cdr3_aa: CASSEDKVDNQPQHF

j_call: TRBJ2-1
clone_size: NA
cdr3_length: 16
d_call: TRBD1
v_call: TRBV14
cdr3_nt: TGTGCCAGCAGCCAAGATTCAGGGGGACGCTACAATGAGCAGTTCTTC
cdr3_aa: CASSQDSGGRYNEQFF

j_call: TRBJ2-2
clone_size: many
cdr3_length: 14
d_call: TRBD1
v_call: TRBV2
cdr3_nt: TGTGCCAGCACGGGACAGGGAAACACCGGGGAGCTGTTTTTT
cdr3_aa: CASTGQGNTGELFF

j_call: TRBJ2-1
clone_size: NA
cdr3_length: 15
d_call: TRBD2
v_call: TRBV6-1
cdr3_nt: TGTGCCAGCACCCCGAGCCGGGGGGGCGGGAATGAGCAGTTCTTC
cdr3_aa: CASTPSRGGGNEQFF

j_call: TRBJ2-2
clone_size: NA
cdr3_length: 16
d_call: NA
v_call: TRBV6-2/TRBV6-3
cdr3_nt: TGTGCCAGCAGTTACCCGGGACGGACGAACACCGGGGAGCTGTTTTTT
cdr3_aa: CASSYPGRTNTGELFF